Described below is a single T cell receptor beta chain sequence and its context. The antigen it recognizes is unknown. There are no base qualities to consult, and no much larger clone falls within one base. The CDR1 and CDR2 encoded by the germline V gene are MGHRA and YSYEKL. Including the terminal cysteine and phenylalanine, the CDR3 comprises 16 residues. Only the CDR3 DNA is retained, 48 bases long and in frame from the first base. Donors were patients with localized lung adenocarcinoma, a subtype of non-small cell lung cancer. The samples were taken from the margins of localized lung adenocarcinomas. For TCR repertoire analysis, CD8+ T cells taken from tumor tissue were profiled apart from CD4+ T cells. The data were taken from a study of CD4 and CD8 cells across lung adenocarcinoma regions (dated by TCRdb to the late 2010s). For the wider study: The study compared tumor centers with tumor margins to examine intratumor heterogeneity of the T cell receptor repertoire.

Library prep was done by PCR. Sequenced using a HiSeq X Ten. The public reads were quality trimmed at Q25 with fastp and then assembled into clones with MiXCR by TCRdb, keeping productive beta chains. Under each unique CDR3 protein, matching rows form one entry showing the most common genes and DNA. This sample lists about 11,000 distinct CDR3 sequences; around 59% were detected once. The top ten hold 88% of the sample. This receptor was obtained from a male donor with lung adenocarcinoma. The CD4 and CD8 labels of this study may be unreliable. The chain links TRBV4-1 with TRBJ2-5, and TRBD1 matches 9 of the central bases. The DNA end is a closer match to TRBJ2-7, so the J assignment may be wrong. The sequenced sample consisted of CD8+ T cells from the margin of a lung tumor. Taken with the paper, the label for cell subset or site translates to: tumor margin region. The CDR3 protein sequence reads: CASSQSPGQGASEQYF. The DNA sequence reads TGCGCCAGCAGCCAAAGTCCGGGACAGGGTGCGTCCGAGCAGTACTTC.